Sequencing of this TCR beta chain was carried out in a study of T cells in Graves' hyperthyroidism and ophthalmopathy. TCR beta CDR3 sequences were amplified from RNA transcripts. The primer set for the first-round RT-PCR of the TCR CDR3 was HTBI. Via MiXCR, TCRdb re-called the multiplex PCR reads, giving one row per CDR3 protein. Of 530,000 or so distinct CDR3 sequences in the sample, about 43% were seen once. The CDR3 consists of 14 residues. Trimming cost V 4 bases and J 8 bases; bases outside gene matches: 7. Germline assignment: CDR1 SNHLY and CDR2 FYNNEI. The sequence was obtained from a woman under 30 with Graves' hyperthyroidism. The sample consisted of peripheral blood or thyroid tissue (not recorded which). The chain joins TRBV2 to TRBJ1-4; 7 nucleotides match TRBD1. CDR3 nucleotides: TGTGCCAGCAGTGTCGACAGGGTGAGAGAAAAACTGTTTTTT. It translates to CASSVDRVREKLFF.